A selection of T cell receptor beta chains follows, all from one sample in a study of T-cell memory formation after mild COVID-19. TCRdb reprocessed the 5' RACE reads via MiXCR and lists one record per CDR3 protein. This table has under 650,000 distinct CDR3 sequences, approximately 18% appearing once. The material sequenced was PBMCs or a T cell subset sorted from them (not recorded which). The source is an adult woman who had mild COVID-19 (a few samples of this study predate the infection). Cell type and time point are not known. CDR3s include the opening cysteine and the closing phenylalanine or tryptophan. Each record gives: clone size, D gene, V gene, J gene, CDR3 DNA, CDR3 protein. A D gene is named only where the DNA matches it firmly. For some rows the clone size is stated as once, few or many, or as a class when expanded; others skip it.

NA	NA	TRBV7-2	TRBJ2-5	TGTGCCAGCAGCTTAGTCGGCAGTGGGAGACAAGAGACCCAGTACTTC	CASSLVGSGRQETQYF
few	NA	TRBV5-1	TRBJ2-1	TGCGCCAGCAGCCGTCCGGGCCTCCAAAGAGATGAGCAGTTCTTC	CASSRPGLQRDEQFF
NA	NA	TRBV10-3	TRBJ1-1	TGTGCCATCAGTGAGTCTGAGGGGGTGGTTGAAGCTTTCTTT	CAISESEGVVEAFF
few	TRBD2	TRBV29-1	TRBJ2-1	TGCAGCGTCGTGACTAGCGGAAACTCCTACAATGAGCAGTTCTTC	CSVVTSGNSYNEQFF
few	NA	TRBV9	TRBJ2-1	TGTGCCAGCATGGGCGGAGAGACCGATGAGCAGTTCTTC	CASMGGETDEQFF
NA	NA	TRBV4-1	TRBJ2-7	TGCGCCAGCAGCCAAGACCGACAGGGGAGGGACGAGCAGTACTTC	CASSQDRQGRDEQYF
NA	NA	TRBV20-1	TRBJ2-4	TGCAGTGCTAGACAGGGTAGCGTCGCCAAAAACATTCAGTACTTC	CSARQGSVAKNIQYF
few	TRBD1	TRBV6-6	TRBJ2-7	TGTGCCAGCAGTTACTCGATAGGGACAGGAGACTACGAGCAGTACTTC	CASSYSIGTGDYEQYF
NA	NA	TRBV7-2	TRBJ1-6	TGTGCCAGCAGCTTAGGGGGGACCTATAATTCACCCCTCCACTTT	CASSLGGTYNSPLHF
NA	NA	TRBV30	TRBJ2-5	TGTGCCTGGAGTCGCGGACTTAAAGAGACCCAGTACTTC	CAWSRGLKETQYF
few	NA	TRBV7-9	TRBJ2-3	TGTGCCAGCAGCCTACGTGGCCCCGTGGATTTT	CASSLRGPVDF
few	TRBD2	TRBV3-1	TRBJ2-7	TGTGCCAGCAGCCAAGAGGCAGCGGGAGGTACCGAGCAGTACTTC	CASSQEAAGGTEQYF
NA	NA	TRBV7-2	TRBJ1-2	TGTGCCAGCAGGGGTCCGGGGCGCGGTGGCTACACCTTC	CASRGPGRGGYTF
NA	TRBD1	TRBV5-1	TRBJ2-3	TGCGCCAGCCGGACAGGAGTCACAGATACGCAGTATTTT	CASRTGVTDTQYF
few	NA	TRBV9	TRBJ2-1	TGTGCCAGCAGCGTAGAGCCCGCAGGGAGCCGTGAGCAGTTCTTC	CASSVEPAGSREQFF
few	NA	TRBV29-1	TRBJ2-5	TGCAGCGACCTTACGTCAGCCTACACCCAGTACTTC	CSDLTSAYTQYF
many	TRBD1	TRBV5-5	TRBJ1-4	TGTGCCAGCAGCATGGACAGGGCCTATACCGAAAAACTGTTTTTT	CASSMDRAYTEKLFF
NA	NA	TRBV5-1	TRBJ2-1	TGCGCCAGCAGCTTGGTGCCTAGCGCAGAAAATGAGCAGTTCTTC	CASSLVPSAENEQFF
few	NA	TRBV5-1	TRBJ1-1	TGCGCCAGCAGCTTGGTTGGTGGAACTACAGGCAACACTGAAGCTTTCTTT	CASSLVGGTTGNTEAFF
few	NA	TRBV18	TRBJ2-2	TGTGCCAGCTCACCATCGTTCGGGTCTGGTAGTGCCGGGGAGCTGTTTTTT	CASSPSFGSGSAGELFF
NA	NA	TRBV10-2	TRBJ2-1	TGCGCCAGCAGTGAGGCGGGACAGTTCAATGAGCAGTTCTTC	CASSEAGQFNEQFF
few	NA	TRBV6-1	TRBJ2-5	TGTGCCAGCGGCCACCACGGACAGAAAGAGACCCAGTACTTC	CASGHHGQKETQYF
NA	NA	TRBV7-2	TRBJ2-7	TGTGCCAGCAGTTGGGGTGTTTCAAGGTCCTACGAGCAGTACTTC	CASSWGVSRSYEQYF
few	TRBD1	TRBV11-2	TRBJ2-1	TGTGCCAGCAGCCCCTTAAGGACAGGTTCCTACAATGAGCAGTTCTTC	CASSPLRTGSYNEQFF
few	NA	TRBV12-3/TRBV12-4	TRBJ2-1	TGTGCCAGCAGTCCGCAGGGGACCTACAATGAGCAGTTCTTC	CASSPQGTYNEQFF
few	TRBD2	TRBV12-3/TRBV12-4	TRBJ2-3	TGTGCCAGCAGTTCCGGGGCTAGCGGGAGCAATTCGGATACGCAGTATTTT	CASSSGASGSNSDTQYF
few	NA	TRBV18	TRBJ1-2	TGTGCCAGCTCACGGCCGCCAGGGGTTGGCGATGGCTACACCTTC	CASSRPPGVGDGYTF
NA	TRBD2	TRBV6-5	TRBJ2-7	TGTGCCAGCAGTTACAGGCTAGCGGCCAACGAGCAGTACTTC	CASSYRLAANEQYF
few	TRBD1	TRBV7-9	TRBJ1-2	TGTACCGGACAGGGGTCACTCAAAAGGAACTATGGCTACACCTTC	CTGQGSLKRNYGYTF
few	NA	TRBV30	TRBJ2-3	TGTGCCTGGAGTGGCCGGGTGCAGTATTTT	CAWSGRVQYF
many	NA	TRBV3-1	TRBJ2-3	TGTGCCAGCAGCCACGGCAGGGTGACAGATACGCAGTATTTT	CASSHGRVTDTQYF
NA	NA	TRBV9	TRBJ2-1	TGTGCCAGCAGCGTAGTACAGTCGAGTGAGCAGTTCTTC	CASSVVQSSEQFF
NA	NA	TRBV7-2	TRBJ1-4	TGTGCCAGCAGCTTAGCGGCCGGGGGGGATGAAAAACTGTTTTTT	CASSLAAGGDEKLFF
NA	NA	TRBV12-3/TRBV12-4	TRBJ2-1	TGTGCCAGCAGTTTTGGAGGCGATAATGAGCAGTTCTTC	CASSFGGDNEQFF
NA	TRBD1	TRBV19	TRBJ2-7	TGTGCCAGTAGTACCTGGGGACAGGGGGCCGAGCAGTACTTC	CASSTWGQGAEQYF
few	TRBD2	TRBV20-1	TRBJ2-1	TGCAGTGCTAGAGATTGGGGGACTAGCGCGAATGAGCAGTTCTTC	CSARDWGTSANEQFF
NA	NA	TRBV6-5	TRBJ2-5	TGTGCCAGCAGTTACGGACAAGAGACCCAGTACTTC	CASSYGQETQYF
many	NA	TRBV19	TRBJ2-1	TGTGCCAGTAGCTTAACAATACAGGGTCACAATGAGCAGTTCTTC	CASSLTIQGHNEQFF
few	NA	TRBV18	TRBJ2-1	TGTGCCAGCTCACCTCGAACGGGGGATGAGCAGTTCTTC	CASSPRTGDEQFF
NA	NA	TRBV10-3	TRBJ2-3	TGTGCCAGTAAGAAGGACTACCTGGACACAGATACGCAGTATTTT	CASKKDYLDTDTQYF
NA	NA	TRBV4-1	TRBJ2-7	TGCGCCAGCAGCCAAGACTACACTCTCAGGGGCGAGCAGTACTTC	CASSQDYTLRGEQYF
NA	NA	TRBV18	TRBJ2-4	TGTGCCAGCTCGCCGAAAGGCAGGGAAGACAAAAACATTCAGTACTTC	CASSPKGREDKNIQYF
NA	TRBD1	TRBV18	TRBJ2-7	TGTGCCAGCTCAAAGGACAGGGGTTACGAGCAGTACTTC	CASSKDRGYEQYF
few	TRBD2	TRBV4-2	TRBJ2-1	TGTGCCAGCAGCCAAGATCCCAGCGGGAGTGATAGGAATGAGCAGTTCTTC	CASSQDPSGSDRNEQFF